This T cell receptor (beta chain) was sequenced in a study of T cell repertoires in cytomegalovirus infection. On the study more broadly: An indication of both CMV infection and matching HLA type came from public TCR beta signatures. Points from the study as a whole: Clonotype analysis showed dominance of the ex vivo response by HLA-C-restricted CMV-specific TCR beta clonotypes.

TCRdb re-called the reads through MiXCR, storing one row per CDR3 protein. The sample gives about 890,000 distinct CDR3 sequences, approximately 30% of which show up once; about an eighth is in the top ten. Ten or more counts support this clonotype. What it recognizes is unknown. CDR3 length: 15 residues. The V and J ends lost 10 bases and 6 bases respectively, with 24 bases between them. This chain connects TRBV12-3 or TRBV12-4 to TRBJ1-1; a weak D match, TRBD1 (6 bases). The sequence was collected from a human donor in good health (CMV status not recorded). Some clones in this sample may be carry-over from other donors' samples. The input for sequencing was cultured CD8+ T cells from PBMCs, taken from culture after CMV antigen stimulation. This CDR3 is CAITPRAQGFPEAFF. CDR3 sequence (DNA): TGTGCCATTACGCCCCGGGCGCAGGGGTTCCCTGAAGCTTTCTTT.